The 25 T cell receptor beta chains reported below all come from one sample, sequenced in a study of T-cell memory formation after mild COVID-19 (dated by TCRdb to the early 2020s). Library method: 5' RACE. The instrument was an Illumina NovaSeq 6000. TCRdb reprocessed the public reads (quality trimming at Q25 with fastp, clone calling with MiXCR) and kept in-frame beta chains. Duplicate CDR3 protein sequences are folded into a single record with the most common DNA and genes. This sample has about 430,000 distinct CDR3 sequences in its table, and 20% to 25% of those were observed once. The leading ten clones occupy around 9% of the sample. Source material: PBMCs or a T cell subset sorted from them (not recorded which). These receptors all come from an adult woman who had mild COVID-19 (a few samples of this study predate the infection). The sample titles of this study are shuffled in the database, so cell type and time point are left out; the donor was told from shared clones.

For this clonotype: One junction end does not reproduce the germline sequence, and a read error may be involved. The rearrangement joins TRBV6-5 to TRBJ2-5; weak D call: TRBD1 (6 bases). The CDR3 is made up of 13 amino acids. Germline V gives CDR1 MNHEY, CDR2 SVGAGI. CDR3 in amino acids: CASSWTVQETKYF. The CDR3 bases are TGTGCCAGCAGTTGGACAGTCCAAGAGACCAAGTACTTC.

This rearrangement joins TRBV18 to TRBJ2-1; TRBD2 agrees at 12 bases. CDR1 KGHSH and CDR2 LQKENI come from the germline V gene. There are 19 residues in the CDR3. With 2 bases clipped from V and 0 bases from J, the junction kept 8 bases outside the gene matches. The CDR3 nucleotides are TGTGCCAGCTCACCATACCCTAGCGGGAGGGTGAGCTCCTACAATGAGCAGTTCTTC. Protein sequence: CASSPYPSGRVSSYNEQFF.

The chain joins TRBV7-9 to TRBJ2-3, with D tentatively TRBD2 (6 bases). Germline V gives CDR1 SEHNR, CDR2 FQNEAQ (reference sequence). The CDR3 extends over 14 amino acids. Trimming stripped 2 bases from V and 2 bases from J, with 8 bases between. The CDR3 region is CASSLRGNTDTQYF. Written as DNA, the CDR3 is TGTGCCAGCAGCTTACGCGGGAACACAGATACGCAGTATTTT.

The V and J genes are TRBV12-3 or TRBV12-4 and TRBJ2-7; TRBD2 is a possible D gene (6 bases). This CDR3 spans 15 amino acids. With 7 bases removed from V and 1 base from J, the gap between germline ends came to 17 bases. The CDR3 is CASNPTGLTSYEQYF. The CDR3 DNA sequence: TGTGCCAGCAACCCGACGGGACTCACTTCCTACGAGCAGTACTTC.

The genes are TRBV29-1 and TRBJ2-3, with 8 bases that match TRBD1. The CDR3 is 14 residues long. After removal of 3 bases from V and 4 bases from J, the junction contained 6 bases not matched to a gene. The V gene's germline CDR1 is SQVTM and CDR2 ANQGSEA. CDR3 DNA: TGCAGCGTTGACCAGGGGGCTCGGGCAGATACGCAGTATTTT. Encoded protein: CSVDQGARADTQYF.

J is TRBJ1-2 and V is TRBV7-2; D may be TRBD1 (6 bases). Germline values: CDR1 SGHTA, CDR2 FQGNSA. The CDR3 length is 14 residues. V was trimmed by 4 bases and J by 4 bases, leaving 13 bases between them. As DNA, the CDR3 is TGTGCCAGCAGCTCGCGACAGGAGAGCTATGGCTACACCTTC. Translating it yields CASSSRQESYGYTF.

The rearrangement joins TRBV5-1 to TRBJ2-7; unclear D gene. Germline-derived CDR1 and CDR2 are SGHRS and YFSETQ. This CDR3 comprises 13 residues. Trimming took off 0 bases at V and 5 bases at J, with 9 bases between the two ends. The CDR3 bases are TGCGCCAGCAGCTTGGACAAGGCGAACGAGCAGTACTTC. This sequence encodes CASSLDKANEQYF.

This clonotype has a count of ten or more. The chain links TRBV5-4 to TRBJ2-3; TRBD1 might be the D (5 bases). The CDR3 sequence is 15 residues long. The germline V gene encodes CDR1 SGHNT and CDR2 YYREEE (reference sequence). V was pared by 5 bases and J by 5 bases, with 18 bases between. The CDR3 loop is CASSGTGHQGDTQYF. The DNA for the CDR3 is TGTGCCAGCAGTGGAACAGGACATCAGGGAGATACGCAGTATTTT.

The V call is TRBV20-1, the J call TRBJ2-1, with D unresolved. The V end lost 4 bases, the J end lost 5 bases, and 15 bases lay between the germline ends. The CDR3 has 14 residues. Germline V gene lookup returns CDR1 DFQATT and CDR2 SNEGSKA (reference sequence). The CDR3 loop is CSATGQVGNNEQFF. CDR3 in DNA: TGCAGTGCTACAGGCCAGGTCGGTAACAATGAGCAGTTCTTC.

This clonotype was found a few times. The rearrangement uses TRBV7-9 and TRBJ2-7; no firm D call. The ends were cut back, 2 bases at V and 0 bases at J, with 11 bases in the middle. This CDR3 has 15 residues. Germline CDR1 SEHNR, CDR2 FQNEAQ (reference sequence). CDR3: CASSLNSDFSYEQYF. In DNA form, the CDR3 reads TGTGCCAGCAGCTTAAATTCCGATTTCTCCTACGAGCAGTACTTC.

V gene TRBV7-2 combines with J gene TRBJ2-2, with 10 bases aligning to TRBD1. The germline CDR1 and CDR2 sequences are SGHTA and FQGNSA. The CDR3 totals 14 residues. V gave up 8 bases and J gave up 2 bases; unmatched junction bases: 2. In DNA, the CDR3 is TGTGCCAGCGGGACAGGGGTCAACACCGGGGAGCTGTTTTTT. It yields the protein CASGTGVNTGELFF.

There are a few counts of this clonotype. This sequence joins TRBV5-1 and TRBJ2-1; 14 bases line up with TRBD2. The CDR3 is 17 residues long. Germline V gene data show CDR1 as SGHRS and CDR2 as YFSETQ. V trimming: 2 bases; J trimming: 15 bases; junction bases outside the gene matches: 16. For the CDR3, the DNA is TGCGCCAGCAGCTTCGCCGGGACTAGCGGGAGCCCCCTACTACCGTTCTTC. Amino acids: CASSFAGTSGSPLLPFF.

V is TRBV14 and J is TRBJ1-2; D gene unclear. Germline loops: CDR1 SGHDN, CDR2 FVKESK. V gave up 0 bases and J gave up 11 bases, with 16 bases separating them. The CDR3 runs to 14 residues. In DNA form, the CDR3 reads TGTGCCAGCAGCCAAGATGTCGGCTTCGCGGGGTACACCTTC. Encoded protein: CASSQDVGFAGYTF.

This clonotype was seen more than once but under ten times. V usage is TRBV4-2 and J usage is TRBJ2-3; 8 bases match TRBD2. V shed 2 bases and J 4 bases; nucleotides not matched to a gene: 5. Germline CDR1 and CDR2: LGHNA and YNFKEQ. This CDR3 comprises 15 residues. CDR3 in DNA: TGTGCCAGCAGCCAATCCGGGGGGGTCTCAGATACGCAGTATTTT. This sequence encodes CASSQSGGVSDTQYF.

A remark on this clonotype: This is likely a read error, given that the CDR3 carries no conserved phenylalanine or tryptophan at its end. The CDR3 protein is CASSLPRDEQYL. In DNA form, the CDR3 reads TGTGCCAGCAGCTTACCTCGAGACGAGCAGTACCTC. V usage is TRBV7-2 and J usage is TRBJ2-7; D ambiguous. The germline gives CDR1 SGHTA, CDR2 FQGNSA. CDR3 length: 12 residues. The V and J ends lost 2 bases and 5 bases respectively, with 7 bases between them.

The table lists this clonotype with a few counts. This chain uses TRBV29-1 with TRBJ1-2; TRBD1 aligns across 8 bases. The germline gives CDR1 SQVTM, CDR2 ANQGSEA. V lost 8 bases to trimming and J lost 5 bases; unmatched junction nucleotides: 7. The CDR3 extends over 12 amino acids. The CDR3 is CSTDRGGYGYTF. The CDR3 DNA sequence: TGCAGCACCGACAGGGGTGGATATGGCTACACCTTC.

The rearrangement uses TRBV6-6 and TRBJ2-3; D tentatively reads TRBD1 or TRBD2 (5 bases each). The V gene's germline CDR1 is MNHNY and CDR2 SVGAGI (reference sequence). This CDR3 spans 16 amino acids. Trimming shortened V by 8 bases and J by 5 bases, and 23 bases separated the two germline ends. DNA for the CDR3: TGTGCCAGCCGGAATCTTTTGAGGGGTGAGGGAGATACGCAGTATTTT. It encodes CASRNLLRGEGDTQYF.

The chain is built from TRBV4-1 and TRBJ2-5; D tentatively fits TRBD1 or TRBD2 (5 bases each). The length of the CDR3 is 14 residues. V was shortened by 4 bases and J by 4 bases, with 13 bases between the two germline ends. Germline lookup yields CDR1 MGHRA and CDR2 YSYEKL. As DNA, the CDR3 is TGCGCCAGCAGCCCACTTCCGGGACGAGAGACCCAGTACTTC. Translating it yields CASSPLPGRETQYF.

The rearrangement links TRBV5-1 to TRBJ1-1; D is possibly TRBD1 (6 bases). Germline V gene data show CDR1 as SGHRS and CDR2 as YFSETQ. The CDR3 loop spans 13 amino acids. V gave up 6 bases and J gave up 6 bases, with 15 bases separating them. CDR3 sequence reads: CASNPGALSEAFF. Here the CDR3 DNA reads TGCGCCAGCAACCCGGGGGCGCTTTCTGAAGCTTTCTTT.

The table lists this clonotype with a few counts. V is TRBV5-1 and J is TRBJ2-7; 9 bases are shared with TRBD1. V shed 4 bases, J shed 7 bases, and the junction held 6 bases outside the gene matches. CDR1 is SGHRS, CDR2 YFSETQ, per germline. The CDR3 is made up of 13 amino acids. The CDR3 DNA sequence: TGCGCCAGCAGCGTACAGGGGGCGGAGGAGCAGTACTTC. Amino acid sequence: CASSVQGAEEQYF.

The rearrangement uses TRBV7-9 and TRBJ2-3; 7 bases fit TRBD2. Unmatched junction bases numbered 6, after V lost 5 bases and J lost 4 bases. This CDR3 has 14 amino acids. CDR1 is SEHNR, CDR2 FQNEAQ, per germline (reference sequence). The CDR3 loop is CASSGGRFSDTQYF. The CDR3 nucleotides are TGTGCCAGCAGCGGCGGGAGATTTTCAGATACGCAGTATTTT.

This chain links TRBV24-1 with TRBJ2-2, with 10 bases matching TRBD2. Trimming took 3 bases from V and 0 from J; bases not matched to a gene: 3. The germline CDR1 and CDR2 sequences are KGHDR and SFDVKD. The CDR3 consists of 17 residues. The CDR3 reads CATSDLSGGANTGELFF. Written as DNA, the CDR3 is TGTGCCACCAGTGATCTCAGCGGGGGGGCGAACACCGGGGAGCTGTTTTTT.

This clonotype was observed a few times. The chain carries TRBV6-5 and TRBJ2-6; weak D call: TRBD1 (5 bases). This CDR3 is built from 18 residues. Germline CDR1 and CDR2: MNHEY and SVGAGI. The germline V and J ends were trimmed by 6 bases and 0 bases, with 18 bases remaining between them. In DNA, the CDR3 is TGTGCCAGCAGATTTGCAGACAGACCATACTCTGGGGCCAACGTCCTGACTTTC. Translated: CASRFADRPYSGANVLTF.

This clonotype was counted a few times. The chain is built from TRBV7-9 and TRBJ1-1; no reliable D call. V was cut by 5 bases and J by 1 base, with 11 bases left in between. The CDR3 spans 14 residues. Germline CDR1 reads SEHNR; CDR2 reads FQNEAQ (reference sequence). The chain's CDR3 is CASSIGPSNTEAFF. CDR3 DNA sequence: TGTGCCAGCAGCATCGGACCGTCGAACACTGAAGCTTTCTTT. Full variable domain (outside the CDR3, taken from reference TRBV7-9 and TRBJ1-1): DTGVSQNPRHKITKRGQNVTFRCDPISEHNRLYWYRQTLGQGPEFLTYFQNEAQLEKSRLLSDRFSAERPKGSFSTLEIQRTEQGDSAMYLCASSIGPSNTEAFFGQGTRLTVV.

The sample holds a few counts of this clonotype. V gene TRBV6-1 combines with J gene TRBJ2-2; D not certain. Germline V gene sequence: CDR1 MNHNS, CDR2 SASEGT. This CDR3 spans 15 amino acids. Trimming stripped 4 bases from V and 1 base from J, with 10 bases between. The CDR3 region has the DNA TGTGCCAGCAGTGGCCCCTGGGGGAACACCGGGGAGCTGTTTTTT. Amino acids: CASSGPWGNTGELFF.